This TCR beta chain derives from a study of CD8+CD57+ T cells in acquired aplastic anemia (dated by TCRdb to the late 2010s). Some background on the complete study: On average, sorted CD4+ and CD8+ cells yielded around 3.4 ug of extracted DNA, with a range of about 0.18 to 27.4 ug. CD8+CD57+ expansion was defined as frequency above the mean frequency observed in healthy subjects. The full study reports these points: Fewer than 35 CD8+ CDR3 sequences were found to be shared between patients and controls, but these sequences appeared to be highly expressed in patients and within the immunodominant clones of the patients. Patients and healthy controls showed no significant difference in CD8+ Simpson's diversity (P=0.060).

TCR beta VDJ combination and CDR3 sequence profiling used genomic DNA as the template. TCR repertoire sequencing was run on an Illumina HiSeq 2000. Under the source paper's analysis protocol: Repertoires were assessed using TRBV/TRBJ rearrangement plots, CDR3 size and DJ length profiles, and Simpson's diversity index. The immunodominant clone was defined as the most abundant DNA sequence in deep sequencing data. CDR3 amino acid sequences were checked for sharing between subjects and were compared against published repertoires and the VDJdb database. TCRdb reanalyzed the raw reads on its own, using fastp at Q25 for trimming and MiXCR for clone calling, and kept in-frame beta chains. Rows are combined by CDR3 protein, so each entry shows the most common genes and DNA. The V and J calls were determined by TCRdb, not by the authors. This sample comprises tens of thousands of distinct CDR3 sequences, 60% to 80% of them detected only once. The ten top clones hold roughly three fifths of the sample.

CDR1 is given as LNHNV and CDR2 as YYDKDF, both from the germline V gene (reference sequence). The CDR3 has 13 amino acids, counting the end cysteine and phenylalanine. The retained sequence is limited to the CDR3, 39 bases, with the frame set at the first base. The patients picked for sequencing were ones in whom flow cytometry had shown an expansion of CD8+CD57+ cells. Every patient had severe acquired aplastic anemia, diagnosed using the International Study of Aplastic Anemia and Agranulocytosis and Camitta criteria. At the time blood was sampled, none of the patients had received any therapy. In the study, sorted CD4+ and CD8+ blood T cells from patients with severe aplastic anemia and from healthy subjects underwent deep sequencing of TCR repertoires. Patients were enrolled in the USA under clinicaltrials.gov protocols 00001620, 01623167, 00001397, 00071045, 00081523 and 00961064. Ficoll-Paque density gradient centrifugation was used to isolate peripheral blood mononuclear cells. Before DNA was extracted, CD4+ and CD8+ T cells were sorted using either FACS or magnetic beads.

For this clonotype: Its recognized antigen is unknown. A read error may account for a junction end that differs from germline.

In this chain, TRBV15 is recombined with TRBJ1-1; no D gene is confidently identified. Sequences were obtained from sorted CD4+, CD8+, or CD8+CD57+ T cells (not recorded which) from PBMCs. The source is a human donor with aplastic anemia. The CDR3 sequence is CATTHLTNTEASF. The nucleotide sequence is given as TGTGCCACCACCCATTTAACTAACACTGAAGCTTCCTTT.